The rows below give T cell receptor beta chains drawn from one sample of a study of cytomegalovirus exposure and HLA in healthy donors. TCRdb's table, derived via immunoSEQ multiplex PCR, lists solely in-frame clones and lacks some. The sample lists 120,000 to 150,000 clones, approximately 88% occurring once. The source material was PBMCs. The receptor source for this set is a man between 18 and 29 years old in good health and CMV-seropositive. Each CDR3 is given without its conserved first and last residue. Fields, in order: CDR3 length, J gene, V gene, CDR3 protein.

12	TRBJ1-1	TRBV4-1	ASSWGGMNTEAF
10	TRBJ1-2	TRBV19	ASSIANQDYT
10	TRBJ1-1	TRBV5-4	ASSLGRAEAF
14	TRBJ2-7	TRBV28	ASSKITSGSLYEQY
11	TRBJ1-1	TRBV29-1	SVGGPRNTEAF
11	TRBJ1-1	TRBV28	ASRLTGDTEAF
11	TRBJ2-7	TRBV7-9	ASRPDGTYEQY
12	TRBJ2-5	TRBV7-2	ASSFEGRRETQY
13	TRBJ1-1	TRBV29-1	SVVPTGAMNTEAF
12	TRBJ1-2	TRBV4-1	ASSLGQGAGGYT
11	TRBJ2-2	TRBV7-2	ASSLVIAGELF
12	TRBJ1-1	TRBV5-1	ASSLRSTNTEAF
13	TRBJ2-2	TRBV11-2	ASRHAGGRPGELF
18	TRBJ1-4	TRBV10-3	AIPHRVGSCSFLGNEKLF
11	TRBJ1-5	TRBV28	ASKGGREQPQH
12	TRBJ2-1	TRBV30	AWDAAGLAGAPF
13	TRBJ2-1	TRBV11-1	ASSLDGKSYNEQF
10	TRBJ2-3	TRBV6-6	ATRQGTDTQY
13	TRBJ2-1	TRBV6-1	ASSGTGGDYNEQF
11	TRBJ1-1	TRBV6-1	ASSEAPGFEAF
12	TRBJ1-1	TRBV18	ASSPRQGVSEAF
14	TRBJ2-2	TRBV7-9	ASRRQGTRNTGELF
14	TRBJ2-4	TRBV5-1	ASSLGGPAAKNIQY
13	TRBJ2-7	TRBV7-9	ASSLQMGLDYEQY
14	TRBJ2-3	TRBV6-1	ASSEVAGGNTDTQY
14	TRBJ1-3	TRBV5-1	ASSLDAGVSGNTIY
13	TRBJ2-7	TRBV28	ASSLRGQKTYEQY
12	TRBJ1-2	TRBV5-1	ASSQRGREGGYT
12	TRBJ1-1	TRBV2	ASRMWTENTEAF
12	TRBJ2-3	TRBV6-4	ASSVSSLTDTQY
15	TRBJ1-3	TRBV5-1	ASSLGSTVGPGNTIY
12	TRBJ1-2	TRBV4-1	ASSQPGTAKGYT
11	TRBJ1-2	TRBV5-4	ASSLERSYGYT
14	TRBJ1-5	TRBV18	ASSLLPTGEDQPQH
12	TRBJ1-2	TRBV27	ASSPRDAGPGYT
13	TRBJ2-3	TRBV5-1	ASSLGTDSTDTQY
12	TRBJ1-5	TRBV2	ASSRDSLGQPQH
11	TRBJ2-3	TRBV6-1	ASKSPSGNTQY
12	TRBJ1-5	TRBV9	ASSRGNRDQPQH
15	TRBJ1-4	TRBV28	ASSFPTGLKGTEKLF
13	TRBJ1-3	TRBV2	ASSDVQGAGNTIY
13	TRBJ2-1	TRBV28	ASSPPTDRDNEQF
10	TRBJ2-7	TRBV2	ASSEGGLEQY
13	TRBJ1-5	TRBV6-1	ASGAGTDSNQPQH
14	TRBJ1-1	TRBV5-1	ASSLTTGLMNTEAF
10	TRBJ1-1	TRBV7-2	ASSFRNTEAF
13	TRBJ1-2	TRBV5-4	ASSMGGERVYGYT